The 25 T cell receptor beta chains listed next were all sequenced from one sample in a study of metastatic and nonmetastatic thyroid tumors. With MiXCR, TCRdb called clones anew from the PCR reads. The data show 25,000 to 30,000 clones, with less than 30% seen just once and roughly 15% held by the top ten. Treatment of any kind had been given to no patient before thyroid surgery. The source material was blood. The receptors derive from a female donor with papillary thyroid cancer or a benign thyroid nodule (not recorded which). Some clones in this sample may be carry-over from other donors' samples.

Points on this clone: This may arise from a read error, as a much more abundant clone is one base away. Other DNA sequences in the sample encode the same CDR3. CDR3: CASSLESGTQTQYF. CDR3 DNA sequence: TGCGCCAGCAGCTTGGAGTCTGGCACCCAGACCCAGTACTTC. The J gene is TRBJ2-5, the V gene TRBV5-1, with unresolved D. V was pared by 0 bases and J by 6 bases, with 12 bases between. Germline values: CDR1 SGHRS, CDR2 YFSETQ. This CDR3 is built from 14 residues.

In this sample, this clone turned up many times. CDR3 sequence: CAGEDGRLPTLHYNEQFF. The CDR3 nucleotides read TGCGCCGGTGAGGACGGGAGGTTACCTACACTCCACTACAATGAGCAGTTCTTC. The chain uses TRBV10-1 and TRBJ2-1, with 7 bases lining up with TRBD2. V dropped 11 bases and J dropped 3; count of bases not matched to a gene: 22. The CDR3 has 18 residues. Germline V gene lookup returns CDR1 WNHNN and CDR2 SYGVQD (reference sequence).

The chain carries TRBV6-6 and TRBJ2-7; D gene unclear. Germline V gene lookup returns CDR1 MNHNY and CDR2 SVGAGI (reference sequence). Trimming stripped 0 bases from V and 2 bases from J, with 17 bases between. CDR3 size: 17 residues. CDR3 loop: CASSYSTTCRVTYEQYF. In DNA form, the CDR3 reads TGTGCCAGCAGTTACTCCACGACATGCCGAGTCACCTACGAGCAGTACTTC.

This clone has a count of ten or more. The chain employs TRBV9 and TRBJ1-1; 8 positions agree with TRBD1. Germline-derived CDR1 and CDR2 are SGDLS and YYNGEE. This CDR3 comprises 14 residues. V was pared by 0 bases and J by 7 bases, with 5 bases of the junction left unmatched. In DNA, the CDR3 is TGTGCCAGCAGCGTAGATACGGGGACAGGTGAAGCTTTCTTT. Protein: CASSVDTGTGEAFF.

This clone turned up a few times. This chain links TRBV25-1 with TRBJ1-5, with a tentative D call TRBD1 (5 bases). From germline, CDR1 is MGHDK and CDR2 SYGVNS. Trimming took off 9 bases at V and 1 base at J, with 13 bases between the two ends. This CDR3 is built from 14 residues. The DNA of the CDR3 is TGTGCCAGAGGCGAGACAGTAAGCAATCAGCCCCAGCATTTT. Protein: CARGETVSNQPQHF.

This clone was counted many times. CDR3 bases: TGTGCCAGCAGCGCGACGGGACAAGGGCGACTTTCAACTAATGAAAAACTGTTTTTT. Translated: CASSATGQGRLSTNEKLFF. The rearrangement joins TRBV5-4 to TRBJ1-4, with a possible D match to TRBD1 (6 bases). Germline V gene data show CDR1 as SGHNT and CDR2 as YYREEE (reference sequence). The CDR3 covers 19 residues. V gave up 4 bases and J gave up 0 bases, with 22 bases separating them. Full variable domain (outside the CDR3, taken from reference TRBV5-4 and TRBJ1-4): ETGVTQSPTHLIKTRGQQVTLRCSSQSGHNTVSWYQQALGQGPQFIFQYYREEENGRGNFPPRFSGLQFPNYSSELNVNALELDDSALYLCASSATGQGRLSTNEKLFFGSGTQLSVL.

The chain combines TRBV20-1 with TRBJ2-7, with D possibly called TRBD1 or TRBD2 (7 bases each). The CDR3 length is 10 residues. CDR1 DFQATT and CDR2 SNEGSKA come from the germline V gene (reference sequence). In nucleotides, the CDR3 is TGCAGCCCCCAGGGGGGGGAGCAGTACTTC. Translating it yields CSPQGGEQYF.

The chain recombines TRBV30 with TRBJ2-7; no definite D call. Deletions cut 4 bases from V and 4 bases from J, with 11 bases between. Germline CDR1 is GTSNPN and CDR2 is SVGIG (reference sequence). The length of the CDR3 is 12 residues. This CDR3 is CAWNTVSYEQYF. In nucleotides, the CDR3 is TGTGCCTGGAATACTGTGAGTTACGAGCAGTACTTC.

The chain recombines TRBV7-2 with TRBJ2-7, with no clear D. Germline-derived CDR1 and CDR2 are SGHTA and FQGNSA. The V and J ends lost 9 bases and 1 base respectively, with 7 bases between them. CDR3 length: 11 amino acids. The CDR3 bases are TGTGCCAGAAGAAAATCCTACGAGCAGTACTTC. Amino acids: CARRKSYEQYF.

The gene calls are TRBV5-1 and TRBJ1-1; no definite D call. There are 14 residues in the CDR3. V lost 1 base and J lost 0, with 7 bases in between. CDR1 and CDR2 (germline): SGHRS, YFSETQ. CDR3 sequence: CASSLNVVNTEAFF. The CDR3 DNA is TGCGCCAGCAGCTTGAATGTTGTGAACACTGAAGCTTTCTTT.

This clone was recorded a few times. J is TRBJ2-5 and V is TRBV19, with D possibly called TRBD1 or TRBD2 (5 bases each). This CDR3 comprises 15 residues. Per the germline V gene, CDR1 is LNHDA and CDR2 is SQIVND (reference sequence). V lost 8 bases to trimming and J lost 4 bases, with 20 bases between them. CDR3 amino acids: CASSSGSLMSETQYF. The CDR3 DNA sequence: TGTGCCAGTTCGTCAGGGAGTTTAATGTCAGAGACCCAGTACTTC.

The chain employs TRBV11-2 and TRBJ2-3, with D possibly being TRBD1 (6 bases). The CDR3 consists of 16 residues. The V and J ends lost 5 bases and 0 bases respectively, with 15 bases between them. The germline gives CDR1 SGHAT, CDR2 FQNNGV. CDR3 residues: CASSARQVGSTDTQYF. The CDR3, as DNA: TGTGCCAGCAGCGCGCGACAGGTTGGGAGCACAGATACGCAGTATTTT.

This clone was seen many times. The rearrangement links TRBV28 to TRBJ1-4; no clear D. This CDR3 comprises 16 residues. V dropped 5 bases and J dropped 3 bases, with 16 bases sitting between them. In germline, CDR1 is MDHEN, CDR2 SYDVKM. The CDR3 loop is CASSPPGRVPNEKLFF. The CDR3 DNA reads as TGTGCCAGCAGTCCACCCGGGAGGGTCCCTAATGAAAAACTGTTTTTT.

This clone was seen repeatedly, ten times or more. The V call is TRBV6-2 or TRBV6-3, the J call TRBJ2-5; perhaps D is TRBD1 or TRBD2 (5 bases each). Trimming removed 2 bases at V and 4 bases at J, with 11 bases between. Germline V gives CDR1 MNHEY, CDR2 SVGEGT. The CDR3 is 14 residues long. The CDR3 loop is CASSYAGGGETQYF. The CDR3 DNA reads as TGTGCCAGCAGTTACGCTGGTGGGGGAGAGACCCAGTACTTC.

This clone appeared many times. J is TRBJ1-1 and V is TRBV30; D not resolved. The V gene lost 0 bases and the J gene lost 5 bases, with 13 bases spanning the gap. This CDR3 contains 14 residues. Per the germline V gene, CDR1 is GTSNPN and CDR2 is SVGIG (reference sequence). Written as DNA, the CDR3 is TGTGCCTGGAGTGTGAGCGGGCCTGGGACTGAAGCTTTCTTT. Encoded protein: CAWSVSGPGTEAFF.

This clone has only a few counts. The chain combines TRBV28 with TRBJ2-1; D tentatively reads TRBD1 or TRBD2 (5 bases each). V was trimmed by 6 bases and J by 9 bases, leaving 21 bases between them. This CDR3 has 15 residues. Germline CDR1 MDHEN, CDR2 SYDVKM. CDR3 sequence reads: CASSLEGRSEVEQFF. The CDR3 DNA reads TGTGCCAGCAGCTTAGAGGGACGGAGCGAAGTTGAGCAGTTCTTC.

On this clone: The same CDR3 is also encoded by other DNA sequences in this sample. The V call is TRBV24-1, the J call TRBJ1-5, with D tentatively TRBD1 (5 bases). The CDR3 spans 17 residues. V lost 5 bases to trimming and J lost 13 bases, with 29 bases between them. Germline V gives CDR1 KGHDR, CDR2 SFDVKD. This CDR3 reads CATSAQNWDVGLGPQHF. For the CDR3, the DNA is TGTGCCACCAGTGCACAGAACTGGGACGTAGGTTTAGGGCCACAGCATTTT.

This clone came up many times. The J gene is TRBJ2-5, the V gene TRBV9, with 11 bases aligning to TRBD2. This CDR3 has 16 amino acids. Trimming removed 3 bases from V and 5 bases from J; junction bases left unmatched: 9. Germline V lookup: CDR1 SGDLS, CDR2 YYNGEE. The CDR3: CASSGDLAGGLETQYF. For the CDR3, the DNA is TGTGCCAGCAGCGGAGACCTAGCGGGAGGATTGGAGACCCAGTACTTC.

This rearrangement joins TRBV20-1 to TRBJ2-1; 10 bases map to TRBD2. Germline trimming cut 3 bases from V and 9 bases from J; bases unmatched to any gene: 11. CDR1 and CDR2 (germline): DFQATT, SNEGSKA (reference sequence). The CDR3 length is 15 residues. Here the CDR3 DNA reads TGCAGTGCTAGGGACAGCGGGAGGGCCGGTGGTGAGCAGTTCTTC. Its protein is CSARDSGRAGGEQFF.

This clone was observed at least ten times. The genes are TRBV30 and TRBJ1-1; D gene ambiguous. With 4 bases removed from V and 3 bases from J, the gap between germline ends came to 15 bases. The CDR3 is made up of 14 amino acids. Germline CDR1 reads GTSNPN; CDR2 reads SVGIG (reference sequence). CDR3 region: CAWTRDGLYTEAFF. CDR3 nucleotide sequence: TGTGCCTGGACTCGAGACGGACTCTACACTGAAGCTTTCTTT.

The chain recombines TRBV7-2 with TRBJ2-7, with unresolved D. V lost 7 bases to trimming and J lost 4 bases, with 14 bases between them. This CDR3 region has 13 residues. Germline assignment: CDR1 SGHTA and CDR2 FQGNSA. Here the CDR3 reads CASTLIGVYEQYF. CDR3 coding DNA: TGTGCCAGCACCCTAATCGGAGTTTACGAGCAGTACTTC.

By sample fraction, this clone is medium-sized. The rearrangement uses TRBV2 and TRBJ2-7, with 9 positions matching TRBD2. Germline V lookup: CDR1 SNHLY, CDR2 FYNNEI. The CDR3 is 14 residues long. The trim removed 5 bases at V and 4 bases at J, leaving 6 bases unmatched. CDR3 loop: CASSWTSATYEQYF. DNA of the CDR3: TGTGCCAGCAGTTGGACTAGCGCCACATACGAGCAGTACTTC.

This chain connects TRBV6-1 to TRBJ2-7; TRBD1 aligns across 10 bases. Germline V gene lookup returns CDR1 MNHNS and CDR2 SASEGT. The V gene end was trimmed by 8 bases and the J gene end by 4 bases; junction bases not matched to a gene: 5. The CDR3 is made up of 13 amino acids. The CDR3 loop reads CASPGTGDYEQYF. In DNA, the CDR3 is TGTGCCAGCCCCGGGACAGGGGATTACGAGCAGTACTTC.

The chain joins TRBV19 to TRBJ1-1; D may be TRBD1 (5 bases). CDR3 length: 15 residues. Trimming cost V 5 bases and J 1 base, with 14 bases left between them. In germline, CDR1 is LNHDA, CDR2 SQIVND (reference sequence). Here the CDR3 reads CASSFLGAANTEAFF. DNA for the CDR3: TGTGCCAGTAGTTTCTTAGGGGCCGCGAACACTGAAGCTTTCTTT.

This clone was observed a few times. V gene TRBV6-1 combines with J gene TRBJ1-1; D uncertain. CDR3 size: 15 residues. Germline lookup yields CDR1 MNHNS and CDR2 SASEGT. Between the trimmed V and J ends, which lost 6 bases and 0 bases, there was a span of 14 bases. Here the CDR3 reads CASSPIRILNTEAFF. In DNA form, the CDR3 reads TGTGCCAGCAGCCCCATCAGGATATTGAACACTGAAGCTTTCTTT.